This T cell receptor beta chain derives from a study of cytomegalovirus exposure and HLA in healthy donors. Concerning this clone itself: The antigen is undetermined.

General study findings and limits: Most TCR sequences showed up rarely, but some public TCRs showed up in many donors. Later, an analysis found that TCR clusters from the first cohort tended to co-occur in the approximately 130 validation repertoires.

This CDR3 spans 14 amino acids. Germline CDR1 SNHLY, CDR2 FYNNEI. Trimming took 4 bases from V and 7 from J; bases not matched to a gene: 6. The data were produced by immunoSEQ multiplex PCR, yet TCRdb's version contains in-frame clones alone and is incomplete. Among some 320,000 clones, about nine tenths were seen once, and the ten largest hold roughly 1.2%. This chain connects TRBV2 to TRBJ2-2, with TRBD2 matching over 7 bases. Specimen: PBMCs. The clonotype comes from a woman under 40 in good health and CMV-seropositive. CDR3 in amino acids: CASSAGEGVGELFF. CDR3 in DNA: TGTGCCAGCAGTGCGGGGGAGGGCGTCGGGGAGCTGTTTTTT.